This TCR beta chain is drawn from a study of blood T cell repertoires in COVID-19. This clone was counted once. CDR1 and CDR2 from the germline V gene are MNHEY and SVGAGI. Germline trimming cut 4 bases from V and 4 bases from J; bases unmatched to any gene: 4. CDR3 size: 14 residues. Per the original data handling: From reference gene primer amplification, estimates of nucleated cell counts were derived. Method: immunoSEQ multiplex PCR; TCRdb's copy keeps in-frame clones and lacks some. For V, J and clone size, that table is used; D and trimming come from the DNA. The table lists about 77,000 clones, around three quarters of them singletons.

This sequence was found in a woman aged 70-85 years with acute or convalescent COVID-19. The chain employs TRBV6-5 and TRBJ1-1; 9 nucleotides agree with TRBD1. Sequencing was carried out using peripheral blood. CDR3: CASSSDRGITEAFF. Here the CDR3 DNA reads TGTGCCAGCAGTTCGGACAGGGGAATCACTGAAGCTTTCTTT.